These T cell receptor beta chains were read from a single sample in a study of blood T cell repertoires in COVID-19. Assay: immunoSEQ multiplex PCR; the TCRdb copy retains only in-frame clones and omits some. The repertoire has around 100,000 clones, approximately 80% of them found once; the top ten carry roughly an eighth. The sequenced sample consisted of peripheral blood. The source of these receptors is a man in his forties or fifties with active or convalescent COVID-19. CDR3s include the opening cysteine and the closing phenylalanine or tryptophan. Fields, in order: CDR3 protein, V gene, J gene, clone size, D gene. A D gene is named only where the DNA matches it firmly. Clone size is not always given. Where it is, it says once, few, many or a class for expanded clones.

CDR3 protein: CASSVLAGSNEQFF
V gene: TRBV10-1
J gene: TRBJ2-1
clone size: few
D gene: TRBD2

CDR3 protein: CASGTGQNTEAFF
V gene: TRBV19
J gene: TRBJ1-1
clone size: NA
D gene: TRBD1

CDR3 protein: CASSLDPMTSLAGELFF
V gene: TRBV5-5
J gene: TRBJ2-2
clone size: NA
D gene: TRBD2

CDR3 protein: CASRRDYTTDTQYF
V gene: TRBV6-5
J gene: TRBJ2-3
clone size: NA
D gene: TRBD2

CDR3 protein: CATSGGDLNTEAFF
V gene: TRBV24-1
J gene: TRBJ1-1
clone size: NA
D gene: NA

CDR3 protein: CASPPRQAVNTEAFF
V gene: TRBV18
J gene: TRBJ1-1
clone size: once
D gene: NA

CDR3 protein: CASSSWAPGANVLTF
V gene: TRBV7-2
J gene: TRBJ2-6
clone size: NA
D gene: NA

CDR3 protein: CASVTKNTEAFF
V gene: TRBV19
J gene: TRBJ1-1
clone size: NA
D gene: NA

CDR3 protein: CASSPPTPTGELFF
V gene: TRBV18
J gene: TRBJ2-2
clone size: few
D gene: NA

CDR3 protein: CASSQEAGGYIVTGELFF
V gene: TRBV3-1/TRBV3-2
J gene: TRBJ2-2
clone size: NA
D gene: NA

CDR3 protein: CASSQGAPTEAFF
V gene: TRBV3-1/TRBV3-2
J gene: TRBJ1-1
clone size: NA
D gene: NA

CDR3 protein: CASSFWGGDGYTF
V gene: TRBV5-6
J gene: TRBJ1-2
clone size: NA
D gene: NA

CDR3 protein: CASSYGGRSRETQYF
V gene: TRBV6-5
J gene: TRBJ2-5
clone size: NA
D gene: NA

CDR3 protein: CASSEGSGQGFETQYF
V gene: TRBV2
J gene: TRBJ2-5
clone size: NA
D gene: TRBD1

CDR3 protein: CASSKGLAKNYEQYF
V gene: TRBV11-3
J gene: TRBJ2-7
clone size: NA
D gene: TRBD2

CDR3 protein: CASRGTEYNEQFF
V gene: TRBV11-3
J gene: TRBJ2-1
clone size: NA
D gene: NA

CDR3 protein: CATSDLHSGTLNEQFF
V gene: TRBV24-1
J gene: TRBJ2-1
clone size: NA
D gene: NA

CDR3 protein: CASSSLTGVNSPLHF
V gene: TRBV28
J gene: TRBJ1-6
clone size: once
D gene: NA

CDR3 protein: CATSRVSETSGSNEQFF
V gene: TRBV15
J gene: TRBJ2-1
clone size: few
D gene: TRBD2

CDR3 protein: CASSLTIYTQYF
V gene: TRBV12-3/TRBV12-4
J gene: TRBJ2-3
clone size: once
D gene: NA

CDR3 protein: CASSFQGTQPQHF
V gene: TRBV11-2
J gene: TRBJ1-5
clone size: NA
D gene: NA

CDR3 protein: CASRIHSGRAYEQYF
V gene: TRBV6-5
J gene: TRBJ2-7
clone size: NA
D gene: TRBD2

CDR3 protein: CASSPPGQSSYNSPLHF
V gene: TRBV18
J gene: TRBJ1-6
clone size: NA
D gene: NA

CDR3 protein: CASSTGQAGYTF
V gene: TRBV5-1
J gene: TRBJ1-2
clone size: NA
D gene: TRBD1

CDR3 protein: CASSQAAGQVDGYTF
V gene: TRBV4-2
J gene: TRBJ1-2
clone size: NA
D gene: TRBD1

CDR3 protein: CATSEREAYGNTIYF
V gene: TRBV24-1
J gene: TRBJ1-3
clone size: NA
D gene: NA

CDR3 protein: CASSPWTGGEQYF
V gene: TRBV3-1/TRBV3-2
J gene: TRBJ2-7
clone size: few
D gene: TRBD1

CDR3 protein: CASSHGTSGRAETQYF
V gene: TRBV3-1/TRBV3-2
J gene: TRBJ2-5
clone size: once
D gene: TRBD2

CDR3 protein: CASRLQGANYGYTF
V gene: TRBV28
J gene: TRBJ1-2
clone size: NA
D gene: TRBD1

CDR3 protein: CASSWGPGELFF
V gene: TRBV12-3/TRBV12-4
J gene: TRBJ2-2
clone size: NA
D gene: NA

CDR3 protein: CATSDLPSSYNEQFF
V gene: TRBV24-1
J gene: TRBJ2-1
clone size: once
D gene: NA

CDR3 protein: CASSQGGGDEQYF
V gene: TRBV3-1/TRBV3-2
J gene: TRBJ2-7
clone size: NA
D gene: TRBD2

CDR3 protein: CASSQGTTGRVNEQYF
V gene: TRBV4-2
J gene: TRBJ2-7
clone size: NA
D gene: TRBD1

CDR3 protein: CASSLLNGLDTEAFF
V gene: TRBV5-1
J gene: TRBJ1-1
clone size: NA
D gene: NA

CDR3 protein: CASSSRLAGAVTDTQYF
V gene: TRBV27
J gene: TRBJ2-3
clone size: NA
D gene: TRBD2

CDR3 protein: CASSIQSSEDIQYF
V gene: TRBV19
J gene: TRBJ2-4
clone size: once
D gene: NA

CDR3 protein: CASSLDGTSGYEQYF
V gene: TRBV7-2
J gene: TRBJ2-7
clone size: few
D gene: TRBD2

CDR3 protein: CASSIDRTAREAQYF
V gene: TRBV19
J gene: TRBJ2-3
clone size: once
D gene: NA

CDR3 protein: CASSQDWGTGEKLFF
V gene: TRBV4-2
J gene: TRBJ1-4
clone size: NA
D gene: NA

CDR3 protein: CASSSPGQVIYGYTF
V gene: TRBV28
J gene: TRBJ1-2
clone size: few
D gene: TRBD1

CDR3 protein: CATSDWTGFNEQFF
V gene: TRBV24-1
J gene: TRBJ2-1
clone size: NA
D gene: TRBD1

CDR3 protein: CASSDIGQGYEQYF
V gene: TRBV25-1
J gene: TRBJ2-7
clone size: NA
D gene: TRBD1

CDR3 protein: CAWSELPAKNIQYF
V gene: TRBV30
J gene: TRBJ2-4
clone size: once
D gene: NA

CDR3 protein: CASSYRDTQETQYF
V gene: TRBV6-5
J gene: TRBJ2-5
clone size: NA
D gene: NA

CDR3 protein: CASSQSPGTPSYNEQFF
V gene: TRBV9
J gene: TRBJ2-1
clone size: NA
D gene: NA

CDR3 protein: CASSSNSAGSSGNRETQYF
V gene: TRBV7-7
J gene: TRBJ2-5
clone size: NA
D gene: TRBD2

CDR3 protein: CATSPTSGRSDTQYF
V gene: TRBV24-1
J gene: TRBJ2-3
clone size: NA
D gene: TRBD2

CDR3 protein: CASSLIRDSEAFF
V gene: TRBV12-3/TRBV12-4
J gene: TRBJ1-1
clone size: once
D gene: NA

CDR3 protein: CASSLTGGLINEQFF
V gene: TRBV7-3
J gene: TRBJ2-1
clone size: NA
D gene: NA

CDR3 protein: CASSILGTGGFRNQPQHF
V gene: TRBV19
J gene: TRBJ1-5
clone size: few
D gene: TRBD1

CDR3 protein: CASSIGQGAYEQYF
V gene: TRBV5-5
J gene: TRBJ2-7
clone size: NA
D gene: TRBD1

CDR3 protein: CASSLEGLNTGELFF
V gene: TRBV11-3
J gene: TRBJ2-2
clone size: few
D gene: NA

CDR3 protein: CASSYSGTGVEQYF
V gene: TRBV6-6
J gene: TRBJ2-7
clone size: NA
D gene: TRBD1

CDR3 protein: CASSPRLAGGHGNEQFF
V gene: TRBV10-2
J gene: TRBJ2-1
clone size: NA
D gene: TRBD2

CDR3 protein: CSAGQGASYEQYF
V gene: TRBV29-1
J gene: TRBJ2-7
clone size: NA
D gene: TRBD1

CDR3 protein: CASSLVSEDTEAFF
V gene: TRBV5-8
J gene: TRBJ1-1
clone size: once
D gene: NA

CDR3 protein: CASRIGTSGYGYTF
V gene: TRBV28
J gene: TRBJ1-2
clone size: NA
D gene: NA

CDR3 protein: CASSLVNSYSSSYNEQFF
V gene: TRBV11-3
J gene: TRBJ2-1
clone size: few
D gene: NA